This TCR beta chain was captured by sequencing in a study of cytomegalovirus exposure and HLA in healthy donors. V gave up 8 bases and J gave up 4 bases, with 11 bases separating them. This CDR3 has 13 residues. The germline CDR1 and CDR2 sequences are MGHRA and YSYEKL. PCR amplification relied on 60 Vbeta primers (plus 13 Jbeta primers). Only in-frame clones appear in the TCRdb table, and some are missing; sequencing was by immunoSEQ multiplex PCR. The data contain around 150,000 clones, around 10% of them singletons. Input material: PBMCs. This sequence joins TRBV4-1 and TRBJ2-2; D perhaps matches TRBD1 (6 bases). The sequence was collected from a woman in her thirties or forties in good health and CMV-seropositive. The CDR3: CASQQGITGELFF. The CDR3, as DNA: TGCGCCAGCCAACAGGGTATCACCGGGGAGCTGTTTTTT.